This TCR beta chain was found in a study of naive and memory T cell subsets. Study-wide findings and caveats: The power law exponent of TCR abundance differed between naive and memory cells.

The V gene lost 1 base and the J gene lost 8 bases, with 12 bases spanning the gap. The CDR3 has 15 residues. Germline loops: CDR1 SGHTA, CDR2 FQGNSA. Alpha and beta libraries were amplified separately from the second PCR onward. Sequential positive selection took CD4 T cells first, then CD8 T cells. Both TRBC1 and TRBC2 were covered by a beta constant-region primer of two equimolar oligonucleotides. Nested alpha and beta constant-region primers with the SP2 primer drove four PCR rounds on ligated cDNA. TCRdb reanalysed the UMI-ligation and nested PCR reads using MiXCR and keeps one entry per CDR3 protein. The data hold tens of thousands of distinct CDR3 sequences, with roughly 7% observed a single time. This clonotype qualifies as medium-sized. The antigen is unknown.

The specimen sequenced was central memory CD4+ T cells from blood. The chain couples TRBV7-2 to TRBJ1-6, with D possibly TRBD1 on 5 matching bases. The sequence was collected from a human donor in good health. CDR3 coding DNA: TGTGCCAGCAGCTTAGTGGGGGGACCCGATTCACCCCTCCACTTT. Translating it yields CASSLVGGPDSPLHF.